The sequence of this T cell receptor (beta chain) was determined in a study of blood T cells in healthy people across ages. Overall study results and limits: As naive T cell percentage varied, TCR beta diversity correlated strongly with it.

The CDR3 sequence is 13 residues long. Per the germline V gene, CDR1 is ENHRY and CDR2 is SYGVKD. The V and J ends lost 5 bases and 5 bases respectively, with 12 bases between them. The use of a sample-barcoded 5' primer and a J-beta primer mix characterized a second PCR of about 7 to 12 cycles. The authors tagged each cDNA molecule using a template-switch adaptor with 12 random nucleotides. TCRdb used MiXCR to reprocess the 5' RACE reads, holding one entry per CDR3 protein. The data hold around 2 million distinct CDR3 sequences, with more than 35% observed a single time. Turning to this clonotype: Its target is not known.

Each sample used at least 6 million PBMCs. The J gene is TRBJ2-5, the V gene TRBV10-3; D might be TRBD1 or TRBD2, each matching 6 bases. This TCR derives from a human donor in good health. The sequencing input was blood. CDR3 DNA: TGTGCCATCAGTAATACAGGGAGGGAGACCCAGTACTTC. Translated, it gives CAISNTGRETQYF.